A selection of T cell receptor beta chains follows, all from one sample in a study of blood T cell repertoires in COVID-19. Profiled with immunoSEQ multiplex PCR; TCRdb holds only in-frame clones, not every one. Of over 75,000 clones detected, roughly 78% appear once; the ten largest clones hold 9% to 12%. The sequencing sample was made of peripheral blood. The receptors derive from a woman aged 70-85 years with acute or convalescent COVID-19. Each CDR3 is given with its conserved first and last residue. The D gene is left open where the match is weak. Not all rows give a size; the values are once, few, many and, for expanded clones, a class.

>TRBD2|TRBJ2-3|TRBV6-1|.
CASSEFGGSLTTDTQYF
TGTGCCAGCAGTGAATTCGGCGGGAGCCTTACCACAGATACGCAGTATTTT
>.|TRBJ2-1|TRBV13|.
CASSLRLINEQFF
TGTGCCAGCAGCTTACGACTTATCAATGAGCAGTTCTTC
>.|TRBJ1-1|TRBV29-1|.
CSVENTVNTEAFF
TGCAGCGTTGAGAACACAGTTAACACTGAAGCTTTCTTT
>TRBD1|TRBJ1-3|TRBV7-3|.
CASSRYRGHSGNTIYF
TGTGCCAGCAGCCGTTACAGGGGGCACTCTGGAAACACCATATATTTT
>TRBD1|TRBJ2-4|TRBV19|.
CASSSPDRGPLAKNIQYF
TGTGCCAGTAGTTCCCCGGACAGGGGGCCTTTAGCCAAAAACATTCAGTACTTC
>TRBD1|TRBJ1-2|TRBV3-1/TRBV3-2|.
CASSQAGDRGFYGYTF
TGTGCCAGCAGCCAAGCTGGAGACAGGGGGTTCTATGGCTACACCTTC
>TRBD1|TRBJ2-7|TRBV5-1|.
CASSLVAGGSYEQYF
TGCGCCAGCAGCTTAGTCGCAGGGGGATCCTACGAGCAGTACTTC
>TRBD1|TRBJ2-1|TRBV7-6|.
CASSFRDRAPYNEQFF
TGTGCCAGCAGCTTCCGGGACAGAGCCCCCTACAATGAGCAGTTCTTC
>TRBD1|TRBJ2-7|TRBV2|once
CASSEWVGQGSHEQYF
TGTGCCAGCAGTGAATGGGTGGGACAGGGATCACACGAGCAGTACTTC
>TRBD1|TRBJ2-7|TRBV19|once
CASSDRGASYEQYF
TGTGCCAGTAGCGACAGGGGGGCCTCCTACGAGCAGTACTTC
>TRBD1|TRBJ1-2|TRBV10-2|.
CASSQLDRGVDGYTF
TGCGCCAGCAGTCAGCTCGACAGGGGGGTGGATGGCTACACCTTC
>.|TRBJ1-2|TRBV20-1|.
CSASGENYGYTF
TGCAGTGCTAGTGGGGAGAACTATGGCTACACCTTC
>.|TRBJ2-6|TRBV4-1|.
CASSPIGSLSGANVLTF
TGCGCCAGCAGCCCCATCGGGAGCCTCTCTGGGGCCAACGTCCTGACTTTC
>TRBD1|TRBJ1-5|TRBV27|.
CASSVDRGGSQPQHF
TGTGCCAGCAGTGTAGACAGGGGCGGCAGTCAGCCCCAGCATTTT
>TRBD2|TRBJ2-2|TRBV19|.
CATRSGLVSGELFF
TGTGCCACCCGATCCGGACTAGTTTCCGGGGAGCTGTTTTTT
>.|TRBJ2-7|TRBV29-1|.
CSVEDNRDEQYF
TGCAGCGTTGAAGACAACAGGGACGAGCAGTACTTC
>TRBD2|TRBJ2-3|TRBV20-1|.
CSASRSGRAGDTQYF
TGCAGTGCTAGTCGTAGCGGGAGGGCCGGGGATACGCAGTATTTT
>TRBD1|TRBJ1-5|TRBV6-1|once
CASSEAGGHNQPQHF
TGTGCCAGCAGTGAGGCAGGGGGCCACAATCAGCCCCAGCATTTT
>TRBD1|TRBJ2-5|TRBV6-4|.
CASSDPTGEVQETQYF
TGTGCCAGCAGTGACCCGACAGGGGAGGTTCAAGAGACCCAGTACTTC
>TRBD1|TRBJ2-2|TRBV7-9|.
CASSQDRGGGELFF
TGTGCCAGCAGCCAGGACAGGGGAGGAGGGGAGCTGTTTTTT
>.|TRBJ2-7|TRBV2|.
CASSEIGQFYEQYF
TGTGCCAGCAGTGAAATTGGACAGTTCTACGAGCAGTACTTC
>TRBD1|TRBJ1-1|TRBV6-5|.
CASRSQGGVGTEAFF
TGTGCCAGCCGAAGTCAAGGGGGCGTCGGCACTGAAGCTTTCTTT
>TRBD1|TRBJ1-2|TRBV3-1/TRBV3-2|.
CASSPWTGINYGYTF
TGTGCCAGCAGCCCCTGGACAGGGATAAACTATGGCTACACCTTC
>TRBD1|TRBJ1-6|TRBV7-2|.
CASSPRTGVYNSPLHF
TGTGCCAGCAGCCCTCGGACAGGTGTATATAATTCACCCCTCCACTTT
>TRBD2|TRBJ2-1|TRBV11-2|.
CASERRLAGVNEQFF
TGTGCCAGCGAACGTAGACTAGCGGGAGTTAATGAGCAGTTCTTC
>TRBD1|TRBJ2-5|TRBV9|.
CASSRGRTGQETQYF
TGTGCCAGCAGCAGAGGAAGGACAGGGCAAGAGACCCAGTACTTC
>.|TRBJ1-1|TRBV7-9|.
CASSFGGFDTEAFF
TGTGCCAGCAGCTTCGGAGGTTTCGACACTGAAGCTTTCTTT
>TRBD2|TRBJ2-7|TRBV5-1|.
CASSPPALAGGSYEQYF
TGCGCCAGCAGCCCCCCGGCCCTAGCGGGGGGATCCTACGAGCAGTACTTC
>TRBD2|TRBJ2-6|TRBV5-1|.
CASSLAGAGGTGANVLTF
TGCGCCAGCAGCTTGGCCGGAGCGGGAGGGACTGGGGCCAACGTCCTGACTTTC
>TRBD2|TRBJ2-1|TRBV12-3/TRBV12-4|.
CASSTTSGGPRFF
TGTGCCAGCAGTACTACTAGCGGAGGACCCCGGTTCTTC
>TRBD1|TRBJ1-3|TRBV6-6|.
CASSGTGAGNTIYF
TGTGCCAGCAGTGGGACAGGGGCTGGAAACACCATATATTTT
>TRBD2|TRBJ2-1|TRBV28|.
CASSLGLVGANEQFF
TGTGCCAGCAGTTTGGGACTAGTTGGGGCCAATGAGCAGTTCTTC
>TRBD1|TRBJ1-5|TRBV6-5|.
CASKRTGGNNQPQHF
TGTGCCAGCAAAAGGACAGGGGGCAACAATCAGCCCCAGCATTTT
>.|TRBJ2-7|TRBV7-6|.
CASSLEAQVWYEQYF
TGTGCCAGCAGCTTAGAAGCTCAGGTTTGGTACGAGCAGTACTTC
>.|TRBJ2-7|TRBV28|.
CASSSSDRPTYEQYF
TGTGCCAGCAGTTCATCGGACAGACCCACCTACGAGCAGTACTTC
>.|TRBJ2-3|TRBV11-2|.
CASSLGGGPSDTQYF
TGTGCCAGCAGCTTAGGGGGGGGGCCTTCGGATACGCAGTATTTT
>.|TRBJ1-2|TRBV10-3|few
CAIRAALLDGYTF
TGTGCCATCAGAGCGGCCCTTCTAGATGGCTACACCTTC
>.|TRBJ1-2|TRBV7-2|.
CASSLGRGRTFNYGYTF
TGTGCCAGCAGCTTAGGTAGAGGCAGGACTTTCAACTATGGCTACACCTTC